This T cell receptor (beta chain) was recorded in a study of blood T cell repertoires in COVID-19. Whole-study context: The samples span acute and convalescent COVID-19 from the United States, Italy and Spain. In each case, the material was cDNA or gDNA derived from T cells, B-cell-depleted T cells, or PBMCs.

All enrollees were about 18 to 89 years old and from 25 or so US areas. The CDR3 covers 15 residues. V shed 5 bases, J shed 4 bases, and the junction held 10 bases outside the gene matches. Looked up from germline, CDR1 is MNHEY and CDR2 is SMNVEV (reference sequence). In its sample, this clone was seen a few times. In the authors' methods: Reference gene primer amplification gave estimated nucleated cell counts. Only in-frame clones appear in the TCRdb table, and some are missing; sequencing was by immunoSEQ multiplex PCR. V and J calls and clone size are as listed in that table; D and trimming were resolved from the DNA. This sample yields roughly 300,000 clones, of which 85% are seen a single time; 2% to 3% belongs to the top ten.

This sequence joins TRBV27 and TRBJ1-2; TRBD1 matches at 7 bases. Sequenced material: PBMCs or T cells enriched from blood (not recorded which). This clonotype originated in a woman in her 50s who had recovered from COVID-19. The CDR3 is CASSPARQGVYGYTF. CDR3 in DNA: TGTGCCAGCAGTCCCGCCCGACAGGGTGTCTATGGCTACACCTTC.